These 17 T cell receptor beta chains were all obtained from the same sample, sequenced in a study of T cell repertoires in cytomegalovirus infection. MiXCR, applied by TCRdb to the reads, yields one record per CDR3 protein. The table lists roughly 230,000 distinct CDR3 sequences, over 15% of them singletons. Sample: CD8+ T cells from PBMCs. These receptors were taken from a human donor in good health (CMV status not recorded). Some clones in this sample may be carry-over from other donors' samples.

This clonotype turned up a few times. This chain uses TRBV4-1 with TRBJ2-3, with a weak D call TRBD2 (5 bases). This CDR3 spans 15 amino acids. The ends were cut back, 1 base at V and 2 bases at J, with 10 bases in the middle. Germline CDR1 reads MGHRA; CDR2 reads YSYEKL. The CDR3 DNA follows: TGCGCCAGCAGCCAAGGGACTGTAGACACAGATACGCAGTATTTT. This translates into CASSQGTVDTDTQYF.

This chain uses TRBV20-1 with TRBJ1-2; 9 bases map to TRBD1. The length of the CDR3 is 15 residues. The junction had 10 bases not matched to a gene; V was cut back by 6 bases and J by 2 bases. Germline CDR1 reads DFQATT; CDR2 reads SNEGSKA (reference sequence). CDR3 amino acids: CSAPPVTGGNYGYTF. CDR3 bases: TGCAGTGCGCCCCCCGTGACAGGGGGGAACTATGGCTACACCTTC.

This clonotype was seen only a few times. The rearrangement joins TRBV10-3 to TRBJ1-1; D not certain. Germline V CDR1 and CDR2: ENHRY, SYGVKD. The CDR3 is 16 amino acids. V was shortened by 10 bases and J by 1 base, with 22 bases between the two germline ends. The CDR3: CATLFSREQPNTEAFF. CDR3 sequence (DNA): TGTGCCACACTTTTTTCACGCGAGCAGCCGAACACTGAAGCTTTCTTT.

In its sample, this clonotype was seen once. This chain links TRBV2 with TRBJ1-2, with TRBD1 matching over 8 bases. CDR3 length: 17 amino acids. Germline V CDR1 and CDR2: SNHLY, FYNNEI. With V trimmed by 2 bases and J by 1 base, 9 bases remained unmatched. The CDR3 DNA sequence: TGTGCCAGCAGTGAACTGAGGACAGGGACGGGTAACTATGGCTACACCTTC. Translating gives CASSELRTGTGNYGYTF.

This clonotype was observed a few times. The DNA for the CDR3 is TGTGCCAGCAGCTTATATTCGGCTAACTATGGCTACACCTTC. It encodes CASSLYSANYGYTF. The chain combines TRBV7-9 with TRBJ1-2; D gene unclear. Trimming pared 2 bases from V and 0 bases from J, leaving 7 bases between. CDR3 size: 14 residues. Germline V CDR1 and CDR2: SEHNR, FQNEAQ (reference sequence).

This chain uses TRBV28 with TRBJ2-7; 7 bases are shared with TRBD2. CDR1 is MDHEN and CDR2 is SYDVKM in the germline V gene. Trimming took 4 bases from V and 2 from J; bases not matched to a gene: 11. The CDR3 is 16 amino acids. Here the CDR3 reads CASSSRLLGGTYEQYF. The DNA for the CDR3 is TGTGCCAGCAGTTCTCGCCTGCTCGGGGGGACCTACGAGCAGTACTTC.

This clonotype has ten or more counts. This chain connects TRBV27 to TRBJ2-1, with 9 bases identical to TRBD2. The CDR3 is 14 residues long. J lost 6 bases, V lost 6 bases, and 6 bases had no gene match. Germline values: CDR1 MNHEY, CDR2 SMNVEV (reference sequence). CDR3 in DNA: TGTGCCAGCAGATATAGCGGGGGTCCCAATGAGCAGTTCTTC. Translation: CASRYSGGPNEQFF.

The V and J genes are TRBV28 and TRBJ2-7; the D gene could be TRBD1 or TRBD2 (5 bases each). The CDR3 loop spans 12 amino acids. Germline lookup yields CDR1 MDHEN and CDR2 SYDVKM. V was pared by 6 bases and J by 2 bases, with 8 bases between. The chain's CDR3 is CASSRDAYEQYF. DNA of the CDR3: TGTGCCAGCAGCCGGGACGCCTACGAGCAGTACTTC.

This clonotype has at least ten counts. The chain carries TRBV20-1 and TRBJ2-1; 11 bases agree with TRBD2. The length of the CDR3 is 16 residues. Germline V gives CDR1 DFQATT, CDR2 SNEGSKA (reference sequence). V lost 0 bases and J lost 4; bases outside the gene matches: 5. The CDR3 spells CSARDGTSGEYNEQFF. CDR3 coding DNA: TGCAGTGCTAGAGATGGGACTAGCGGAGAATACAATGAGCAGTTCTTC.

V is TRBV6-2 or TRBV6-3 and J is TRBJ2-2; the D is unclear. CDR1 and CDR2 (germline): MNHEY, SVGEGT. The CDR3 runs 14 residues. V dropped 8 bases and J dropped 0 bases, with 10 bases sitting between them. The CDR3 spells CASATKPNTGELFF. The CDR3 nucleotides are TGTGCCAGCGCGACAAAACCGAACACCGGGGAGCTGTTTTTT.

This clonotype was counted ten times or more. The chain couples TRBV7-6 to TRBJ1-3; TRBD1 is a possible D gene (5 bases). Germline lookup yields CDR1 SGHVS and CDR2 FNYEAQ. The CDR3 spans 17 residues. V was clipped by 6 bases and J by 2 bases, with 20 bases between them. The CDR3 loop is CASSPLREGSAGNTIYF. The CDR3 coding sequence is TGTGCCAGCAGTCCCCTTCGAGAGGGGTCGGCTGGAAACACCATATATTTT.

The table lists this clonotype with many counts. The chain is built from TRBV29-1 and TRBJ2-7; D possibly uses TRBD1 or TRBD2 (5 bases each). Germline CDR1 SQVTM, CDR2 ANQGSEA. The CDR3 is 11 amino acids. Trimming left V 6 bases short and J 4 bases short, with 10 bases between. DNA for the CDR3: TGCAGCGTCCGGGACGGGTACGAGCAGTACTTC. Residues: CSVRDGYEQYF.

The chain couples TRBV10-3 to TRBJ1-2, with a weak D call TRBD1 (6 bases). The germline V gene has CDR1 ENHRY and CDR2 SYGVKD. The ends were cut back, 4 bases at V and 3 bases at J, with 21 bases in the middle. The CDR3 runs to 17 residues. This chain's CDR3 is CAISVGGEPNKYYGYTF. The CDR3 bases are TGTGCCATCAGTGTCGGGGGCGAACCCAATAAGTACTATGGCTACACCTTC.

This clonotype came up many times. The genes are TRBV5-6 and TRBJ1-5; 9 nucleotides line up with TRBD1. Germline CDR1 reads SGHDT; CDR2 reads YYEEEE. This CDR3 spans 15 amino acids. With V trimmed by 4 bases and J by 1 base, 3 bases remained unmatched. The CDR3 region is CASSIGTGSNQPQHF. For the CDR3, the DNA is TGTGCCAGCAGCATCGGGACAGGGAGCAATCAGCCCCAGCATTTT.

The chain recombines TRBV2 with TRBJ1-1; possible D gene TRBD1, 6 bases. Germline CDR1 is SNHLY and CDR2 is FYNNEI. The CDR3 consists of 14 residues. V was shortened by 1 base and J by 4 bases, with 10 bases between the two germline ends. Written as DNA, the CDR3 is TGTGCCAGCAGTGAAGTACAGGGAGGCACTGAAGCTTTCTTT. It is translated as CASSEVQGGTEAFF.

This clonotype came up many times. The chain combines TRBV7-2 with TRBJ2-7; 8 bases fit TRBD2. From germline, CDR1 is SGHTA and CDR2 FQGNSA. After removal of 0 bases from V and 5 bases from J, the junction contained 3 bases not matched to a gene. The CDR3 is 14 residues long. CDR3 nucleotide sequence: TGTGCCAGCAGCTTAGCGGGACTAGGGGACGAGCAGTACTTC. Encoded protein: CASSLAGLGDEQYF.

This clonotype has just a few counts. The chain links TRBV6-5 to TRBJ1-1, with D maybe TRBD1 (6 bases). The CDR3 extends over 14 amino acids. V lost 2 bases and J lost 6, with 13 bases in between. The V gene's germline CDR1 is MNHEY and CDR2 SVGAGI. The CDR3 is CASSYQYRAAEAFF. The CDR3 nucleotides read TGTGCCAGCAGTTACCAATACAGGGCCGCTGAAGCTTTCTTT.